These T cell receptor beta chains were read from a single sample in a study of blood T cell repertoires in COVID-19. Assay used: immunoSEQ multiplex PCR; TCRdb lists only in-frame clones, some missing. This table holds 110,000 or so clones, 81% found once. The sequenced sample consisted of peripheral blood. These receptors were collected from a man in his fifties or sixties with acute or convalescent COVID-19. Both conserved end residues are part of each CDR3. Each record gives: clone size, V gene, J gene, D gene, CDR3 protein, CDR3 DNA. A D gene is named only where the DNA matches it firmly. Not every row has a clone size; where given, it reads once, few, many or a size class.

abundance: .
v_gene: TRBV19
j_gene: TRBJ1-2
d_gene: .
CDR3aa: CASSPAPTSPARGYTF
CDR3nt: TGTGCCAGTAGCCCGGCCCCGACATCACCGGCCCGTGGCTACACCTTC

abundance: few
v_gene: TRBV2
j_gene: TRBJ2-7
d_gene: .
CDR3aa: CASSRNRGSPYEQYF
CDR3nt: TGTGCCAGCAGTCGGAACCGGGGATCACCCTACGAGCAGTACTTC

abundance: .
v_gene: TRBV5-4
j_gene: TRBJ1-6
d_gene: .
CDR3aa: CASRPDSYSPLHF
CDR3nt: TGTGCCAGCAGGCCGGACAGTTATTCACCCCTCCACTTT

abundance: .
v_gene: TRBV6-5
j_gene: TRBJ2-2
d_gene: TRBD2
CDR3aa: CASSYSSGEVGELFF
CDR3nt: TGTGCCAGCAGTTACTCGAGCGGGGAGGTCGGGGAGCTGTTTTTT

abundance: .
v_gene: TRBV9
j_gene: TRBJ1-1
d_gene: TRBD1
CDR3aa: CASSEGTVNTEAFF
CDR3nt: TGTGCCAGCAGCGAGGGGACAGTGAACACTGAAGCTTTCTTT

abundance: .
v_gene: TRBV13
j_gene: TRBJ2-7
d_gene: TRBD2
CDR3aa: CASRETSGSYEQYF
CDR3nt: TGTGCCAGCAGAGAGACTAGCGGCTCCTACGAGCAGTACTTC

abundance: .
v_gene: TRBV27
j_gene: TRBJ1-5
d_gene: .
CDR3aa: CASSLMPRGHQPQHF
CDR3nt: TGTGCCAGCAGTTTAATGCCCAGGGGACATCAGCCCCAGCATTTT

abundance: once
v_gene: TRBV19
j_gene: TRBJ1-5
d_gene: .
CDR3aa: CASSIGGVIYQPQHF
CDR3nt: TGTGCCAGTAGTATTGGGGGCGTGATCTACCAGCCCCAGCATTTT

abundance: few
v_gene: TRBV10-3
j_gene: TRBJ1-3
d_gene: .
CDR3aa: CAIRRWSSGNTIYF
CDR3nt: TGTGCCATTCGACGGTGGAGCTCTGGAAACACCATATATTTT

abundance: .
v_gene: TRBV27
j_gene: TRBJ1-4
d_gene: TRBD1
CDR3aa: CASSSGDRGLQDEKLFF
CDR3nt: TGTGCCAGCAGTTCTGGGGACAGGGGCCTTCAGGATGAAAAACTGTTTTTT

abundance: .
v_gene: TRBV19
j_gene: TRBJ1-3
d_gene: .
CDR3aa: CASGSVTGNTIYF
CDR3nt: TGTGCCAGCGGTTCGGTTACTGGAAACACCATATATTTT

abundance: .
v_gene: TRBV5-6
j_gene: TRBJ1-3
d_gene: TRBD1
CDR3aa: CASSSGQGAAGNTIYF
CDR3nt: TGTGCCAGCAGCTCGGGACAGGGGGCGGCTGGAAACACCATATATTTT

abundance: .
v_gene: TRBV16
j_gene: TRBJ2-7
d_gene: .
CDR3aa: CASSQSSKAVGQYF
CDR3nt: TGTGCCAGCAGCCAAAGTTCTAAAGCGGTAGGGCAGTACTTC

abundance: .
v_gene: TRBV3-1/TRBV3-2
j_gene: TRBJ2-5
d_gene: .
CDR3aa: CASSLQASAQETQYF
CDR3nt: TGTGCCAGCAGCCTCCAAGCTAGCGCCCAAGAGACCCAGTACTTC

abundance: .
v_gene: TRBV19
j_gene: TRBJ1-2
d_gene: TRBD1
CDR3aa: CASSPGDSRFYGYTF
CDR3nt: TGTGCCAGTAGTCCAGGGGACAGCAGATTTTATGGCTACACCTTC

abundance: .
v_gene: TRBV7-9
j_gene: TRBJ1-2
d_gene: .
CDR3aa: CASSPDIQGAGYTF
CDR3nt: TGTGCCAGCAGCCCCGACATACAGGGAGCTGGCTACACCTTC